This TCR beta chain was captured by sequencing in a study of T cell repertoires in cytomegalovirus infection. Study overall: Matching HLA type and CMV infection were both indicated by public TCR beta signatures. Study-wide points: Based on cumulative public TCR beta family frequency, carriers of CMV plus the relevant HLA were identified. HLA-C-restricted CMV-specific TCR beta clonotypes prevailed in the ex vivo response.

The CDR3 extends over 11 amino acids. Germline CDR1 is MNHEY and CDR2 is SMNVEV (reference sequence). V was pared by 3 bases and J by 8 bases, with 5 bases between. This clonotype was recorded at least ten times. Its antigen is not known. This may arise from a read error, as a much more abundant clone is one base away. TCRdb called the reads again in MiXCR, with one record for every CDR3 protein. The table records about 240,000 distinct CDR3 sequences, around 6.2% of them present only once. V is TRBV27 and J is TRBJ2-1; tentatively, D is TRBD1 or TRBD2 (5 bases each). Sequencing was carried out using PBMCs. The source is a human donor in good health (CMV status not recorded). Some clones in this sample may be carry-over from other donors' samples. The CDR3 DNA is TGTGCCAGCAGTTTGGGGGATGAGCAGTTCTTC. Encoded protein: CASSLGDEQFF.